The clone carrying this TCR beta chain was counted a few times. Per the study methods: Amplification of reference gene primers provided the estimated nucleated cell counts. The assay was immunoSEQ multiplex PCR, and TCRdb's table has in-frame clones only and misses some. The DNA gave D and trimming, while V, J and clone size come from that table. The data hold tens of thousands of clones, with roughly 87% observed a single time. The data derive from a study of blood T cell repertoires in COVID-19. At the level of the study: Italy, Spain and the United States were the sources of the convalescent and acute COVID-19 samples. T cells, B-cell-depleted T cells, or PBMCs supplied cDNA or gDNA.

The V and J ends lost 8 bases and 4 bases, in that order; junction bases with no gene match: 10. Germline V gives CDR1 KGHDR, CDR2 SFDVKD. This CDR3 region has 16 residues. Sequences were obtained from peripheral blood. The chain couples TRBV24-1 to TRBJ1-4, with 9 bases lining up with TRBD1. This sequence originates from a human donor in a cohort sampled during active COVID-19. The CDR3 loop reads CATTQTLGQGNEKLFF. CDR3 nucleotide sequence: TGTGCCACCACTCAAACCCTGGGACAGGGTAATGAAAAACTGTTTTTT.